Below are 30 T cell receptor beta chains sequenced from a single sample in a study of OX40 agonist ivuxolimab in advanced cancers. Profiled with immunoSEQ multiplex PCR; TCRdb holds only in-frame clones, not every one. Among tens of thousands of clones, about 89% were seen once, and the ten largest hold more than 0.5%. The sample here was CD4+ or CD8+ T cells sorted from blood, taken in a trial of the OX40 agonist ivuxolimab. The receptors originated from an adult with an advanced solid tumor such as melanoma, head and neck, liver or kidney cancer.

V usage is TRBV13 and J usage is TRBJ2-5; maybe TRBD2 (6 bases). Germline V gene data show CDR1 as PRHDT and CDR2 as FYEKMQ (reference sequence). CDR3 length: 16 residues. With 2 bases removed from V and 0 bases from J, the gap between germline ends came to 13 bases. The CDR3: CASSLIAGIDQETQYF. In nucleotides, the CDR3 is TGTGCCAGCAGCTTAATCGCGGGAATAGACCAAGAGACCCAGTACTTC.

This clone occurred once. The V gene is TRBV29-1, the J gene TRBJ2-7, with 13 bases matching TRBD2. This CDR3 is 15 amino acids long. Germline values: CDR1 SQVTM, CDR2 ANQGSEA. With 1 base clipped from V and 6 bases from J, the junction kept 6 bases outside the gene matches. The CDR3 here is CSVEATSGRLGEQYF. As DNA, the CDR3 is TGCAGCGTTGAAGCGACTAGCGGGAGGTTAGGCGAGCAGTACTTC.

The rearrangement uses TRBV15 and TRBJ2-2; 10 nucleotides match TRBD1. V was clipped by 4 bases and J by 4 bases; unmatched bases: 6. This CDR3 spans 16 amino acids. CDR1 and CDR2 (germline): LNHNV, YYDKDF (reference sequence). CDR3 protein: CATSTRGQGFTGELFF. CDR3 coding DNA: TGTGCCACCAGCACCCGGGGACAGGGGTTCACCGGGGAGCTGTTTTTT.

The V gene is TRBV5-1, the J gene TRBJ1-1; D might be TRBD1 (5 bases). Per germline, CDR1 SGHRS and CDR2 YFSETQ. The germline V and J ends were trimmed by 5 bases and 1 base, with 12 bases remaining between them. The CDR3 extends over 14 amino acids. The CDR3 region has the DNA TGCGCCAGCAGAGTGGGACTCTCGAACACTGAAGCTTTCTTT. The encoded protein is CASRVGLSNTEAFF.

The chain combines TRBV5-4 with TRBJ2-3; D possibly corresponds to TRBD2 (7 bases). Trimming removed 4 bases from V and 1 base from J, with 13 bases in between. Germline CDR1 reads SGHNT; CDR2 reads YYREEE (reference sequence). The CDR3 loop spans 15 amino acids. The CDR3, as DNA: TGTGCCAGCAGCCCCGGGGGGCCGGGCACAGATACGCAGTATTTT. The encoded protein is CASSPGGPGTDTQYF.

The chain links TRBV5-5 to TRBJ1-2, with D hard to call. V shed 0 bases and J shed 6 bases, with 6 bases lying between them. CDR1 is SGHKS and CDR2 is YYEKEE in the germline V gene (reference sequence). The CDR3 is 12 residues long. Here the CDR3 reads CASSLVRDGYTF. The CDR3 coding sequence is TGTGCCAGCAGCTTGGTTAGGGATGGCTACACCTTC. The full variable domain, completed using reference TRBV5-5 and TRBJ1-2, is DAGVTQSPTHLIKTRGQQVTLRCSPISGHKSVSWYQQVLGQGPQFIFQYYEKEERGRGNFPDRFSARQFPNYSSELNVNALLLGDSALYLCASSLVRDGYTFGSGTRLTVV.

This clone was detected once. The V gene is TRBV23-1, the J gene TRBJ1-5, with D perhaps TRBD1 (6 bases). TRBV23-1 is identified as an open reading frame with a role that is uncertain. This CDR3 region has 15 residues. The V end was cut by 4 bases, the J end by 6 bases, with 16 bases between. CDR3 protein: CASSLGRGSSQPQHF. CDR3 bases: TGCGCCAGCAGTCTGGGCAGGGGATCTTCTCAGCCCCAGCATTTT.

This clone occurred a few times. At one end the junction does not follow the germline gene, possibly because of a read error. V is TRBV11-2 and J is TRBJ2-1; TRBD1 matches 7 bases. Germline assignment: CDR1 SGHAT and CDR2 FQNNGV. The CDR3 has 14 residues. Written as DNA, the CDR3 is TGTGCCAGCAGCATAGACAGGGTCTCCGGTGAGCAGTTCTTC. Translation gives CASSIDRVSGEQFF.

V and J are TRBV5-1 and TRBJ2-3; 7 positions match TRBD1. Trimming took 5 bases from V and 2 from J; bases not matched to a gene: 8. The germline V gene encodes CDR1 SGHRS and CDR2 YFSETQ. This CDR3 contains 15 residues. As DNA, the CDR3 is TGCGCCAGCAGACTGGGACAGTTGCACACAGATACGCAGTATTTT. It translates to CASRLGQLHTDTQYF.

The V call is TRBV19, the J call TRBJ2-7, with D possibly matching TRBD1 (6 bases). Trimming took off 5 bases at V and 3 bases at J, with 11 bases between the two ends. CDR3 length equals 13 residues. The V gene's germline CDR1 is LNHDA and CDR2 SQIVND (reference sequence). In nucleotides, the CDR3 is TGTGCCAGTAGTCTGTACAGGGACTACGAGCAGTACTTC. Translating it yields CASSLYRDYEQYF.

The CDR3 protein is CASRETSGVPEQYF. The CDR3 bases are TGCGCCAGCAGGGAGACTAGCGGGGTTCCCGAGCAGTACTTC. The chain couples TRBV10-2 to TRBJ2-7; 11 positions agree with TRBD2. Per the germline V gene, CDR1 is WSHSY and CDR2 is SAAADI. The CDR3 covers 14 residues. V shed 6 bases and J 6 bases; nucleotides not matched to a gene: 7.

This clone appeared a few times. The chain carries TRBV30 and TRBJ1-1; the D is unclear. Deletions cut 0 bases from V and 14 bases from J, with 13 bases between. This CDR3 is 11 amino acids long. Germline loops: CDR1 GTSNPN, CDR2 SVGIG (reference sequence). CDR3 residues: CAWSVRDKGFF. As DNA, the CDR3 is TGTGCCTGGAGTGTACGGGATAAAGGCTTCTTT.

The V and J genes are TRBV19 and TRBJ1-2; no reliable D call. V shed 0 bases and J shed 4 bases, with 12 bases lying between them. This CDR3 region has 15 residues. Germline V gene sequence: CDR1 LNHDA, CDR2 SQIVND (reference sequence). CDR3 residues: CASSIDPRQVYGYTF. The CDR3 bases are TGTGCCAGTAGTATAGACCCCAGGCAGGTCTATGGCTACACCTTC.

This clone was counted once. V is TRBV7-8 and J is TRBJ2-5; no clear D gene. This CDR3 spans 12 amino acids. CDR1 and CDR2 from the germline V gene are SGHVS and FQNEAQ. Trimming took 5 bases from V and 1 from J, leaving 5 bases between them. The DNA of the CDR3 is TGTGCCAGCAGCCATACCCAAGAGACCCAGTACTTC. It specifies CASSHTQETQYF.

The chain joins TRBV9 to TRBJ2-2; TRBD2 might be the D (5 bases). Trimming pared 2 bases from V and 1 base from J, leaving 9 bases between. Germline CDR1 is SGDLS and CDR2 is YYNGEE. The CDR3 covers 15 residues. The CDR3 nucleotides are TGTGCCAGCAGCGTGCGACGGGAGAACACCGGGGAGCTGTTTTTT. It codes for CASSVRRENTGELFF.

The chain has TRBV6-5 and TRBJ2-1, with D perhaps TRBD2 (6 bases). Trimming removed 2 bases at V and 9 bases at J, with 17 bases between. In germline, CDR1 is MNHEY, CDR2 SVGAGI. CDR3 length: 15 amino acids. CDR3 nucleotide sequence: TGTGCCAGCAGTTACCGTCTCTGGGACTCTGGTGAGCAGTTCTTC. Its protein is CASSYRLWDSGEQFF.

The rearrangement joins TRBV5-1 to TRBJ2-2, with D uncertain. V lost 4 bases to trimming and J lost 0 bases, with 7 bases between them. Germline values: CDR1 SGHRS, CDR2 YFSETQ. The CDR3 extends over 14 amino acids. The CDR3 region has the DNA TGCGCCAGCAGCGGCCCCTCGAACACCGGGGAGCTGTTTTTT. It encodes CASSGPSNTGELFF.

As DNA, the CDR3 is TGCGCCAGCAGCCTAACAGGGGGCGCTTTTGGCTACACCTTC. This codes for CASSLTGGAFGYTF. The chain has TRBV5-1 and TRBJ1-2, with 9 bases identical to TRBD1. Germline-derived CDR1 and CDR2 are SGHRS and YFSETQ. The CDR3 has 14 amino acids. The ends lost 4 bases at V and 7 bases at J; junction bases unmatched: 8.

V is TRBV29-1 and J is TRBJ1-5, with TRBD1 identical over 8 bases. CDR1 and CDR2 (germline): SQVTM, ANQGSEA. The length of the CDR3 is 17 residues. V was clipped by 3 bases and J by 5 bases; unmatched bases: 15. CDR3 bases: TGCAGCGTTGATCCCTCCCGGAGGACAGGGTGTCATCAGCCCCAGCATTTT. This translates into CSVDPSRRTGCHQPQHF.

This sequence joins TRBV4-3 and TRBJ1-4; a possible D gene is TRBD1 (5 bases). The CDR3 runs to 13 residues. Trimming took 3 bases from V and 8 from J, leaving 10 bases between them. CDR1 is LGHNA, CDR2 YSLEER, per germline. This CDR3 reads CASSQRGTEKLFF. The CDR3 DNA is TGCGCCAGCAGCCAGAGGGGAACGGAAAAACTGTTTTTT.

The V call is TRBV2, the J call TRBJ2-6; TRBD1 matches at 8 bases. This CDR3 has 15 residues. The V segment lost 1 base and the J segment 9 bases; nucleotides outside the gene matches: 5. The germline V gene encodes CDR1 SNHLY and CDR2 FYNNEI. The CDR3: CASSEDAGGFNVLTF. CDR3 nucleotides: TGTGCCAGCAGTGAAGATGCAGGGGGCTTCAACGTCCTGACTTTC.

The sample holds a few counts of this clone. The CDR3 coding sequence is TGCGCCAGCAGCCAAGACATGACAGTAAACTATGGCTACACCTTC. This translates into CASSQDMTVNYGYTF. V gene TRBV4-1 combines with J gene TRBJ1-2, with D perhaps TRBD1 (5 bases). Per the germline V gene, CDR1 is MGHRA and CDR2 is YSYEKL. Trimming removed 0 bases at V and 2 bases at J, with 10 bases between. This CDR3 contains 15 residues.

The chain is built from TRBV7-8 and TRBJ1-5; TRBD1 agrees at 7 bases. This CDR3 spans 15 amino acids. Germline CDR1 and CDR2: SGHVS and FQNEAQ. The ends lost 3 bases at V and 1 base at J; junction bases unmatched: 3. The chain's CDR3 is CASSLTGQSNQPQHF. In DNA, the CDR3 is TGTGCCAGCAGCTTGACGGGACAGAGCAATCAGCCCCAGCATTTT.

The rearrangement joins TRBV19 to TRBJ2-3; the match to TRBD2 covers 8 bases. The length of the CDR3 is 20 residues. The J segment lost 0 bases and the V segment lost 3 bases, leaving 17 bases of the junction unmatched. CDR1 LNHDA and CDR2 SQIVND come from the germline V gene (reference sequence). The chain's CDR3 is CASSINLLLAGSSSTDTQYF. CDR3 nucleotides: TGTGCCAGTAGTATTAACCTCTTGTTAGCGGGGTCCTCTAGCACAGATACGCAGTATTTT. The full variable domain, rest sourced from reference TRBV19 and TRBJ2-3, is DGGITQSPKYLFRKEGQNVTLSCEQNLNHDAMYWYRQDPGQGLRLIYYSQIVNDFQKGDIAEGYSVSREKKESFPLTVTSAQKNPTAFYLCASSINLLLAGSSSTDTQYFGPGTRLTVL.

V is TRBV2 and J is TRBJ2-7; D is undetermined. The ends were cut back, 5 bases at V and 0 bases at J, with 5 bases in the middle. The CDR3 loop spans 12 amino acids. The V gene's germline CDR1 is SNHLY and CDR2 FYNNEI. CDR3 sequence: CASSLNSYEQYF. For the CDR3, the DNA is TGTGCCAGCAGTCTGAACTCCTACGAGCAGTACTTC.

The V gene is TRBV28, the J gene TRBJ2-5; possible D gene TRBD1, 6 bases. This CDR3 is built from 15 residues. V lost 4 bases to trimming and J lost 5 bases, with 17 bases between them. CDR1 MDHEN and CDR2 SYDVKM come from the germline V gene. CDR3 nucleotides: TGTGCCAGCAGTTCCCCCTTTGGGGGCAAGGAGACCCAGTACTTC. Translating it yields CASSSPFGGKETQYF. The full variable domain, in which reference TRBV28 and TRBJ2-5 provide the parts outside the CDR3, is DVKVTQSSRYLVKRTGEKVFLECVQDMDHENMFWYRQDPGLGLRLIYFSYDVKMKEKGDIPEGYSVSREKKERFSLILESASTNQTSMYLCASSSPFGGKETQYFGPGTRLLVL.

This clone has more than one count but fewer than ten. The V call is TRBV6-5, the J call TRBJ1-3; D unclear. This CDR3 has 10 amino acids. Germline loops: CDR1 MNHEY, CDR2 SVGAGI. V was shortened by 11 bases and J by 0 bases, with 2 bases between the two germline ends. DNA of the CDR3: TGTGCCTACTCTGGAAACACCATATATTTT. It encodes CAYSGNTIYF.

The rearrangement joins TRBV5-1 to TRBJ2-5; possible D gene TRBD1, 6 bases. There are 15 residues in the CDR3. The germline gives CDR1 SGHRS, CDR2 YFSETQ. V was pared by 0 bases and J by 2 bases, with 11 bases between. The CDR3 loop reads CASSLGMGAQETQYF. The CDR3 DNA sequence: TGCGCCAGCAGCTTGGGGATGGGGGCTCAAGAGACCCAGTACTTC.

The genes are TRBV7-2 and TRBJ2-5, with 9 bases aligning to TRBD2. V shed 6 bases, J shed 2 bases, and the junction held 10 bases outside the gene matches. The CDR3 runs to 16 residues. Germline loops: CDR1 SGHTA, CDR2 FQGNSA. CDR3 nucleotide sequence: TGTGCCAGCAGGTCACGCATCACTAGCGGGCAAGAGACCCAGTACTTC. Protein sequence: CASRSRITSGQETQYF.

This chain joins TRBV5-1 and TRBJ1-2, with no clear D. Trimming took off 0 bases at V and 0 bases at J, with 9 bases between the two ends. This CDR3 contains 15 residues. Germline CDR1 and CDR2: SGHRS and YFSETQ. This CDR3 is CASSLEGSANYGYTF. Here the CDR3 DNA reads TGCGCCAGCAGCTTGGAAGGGTCGGCTAACTATGGCTACACCTTC.